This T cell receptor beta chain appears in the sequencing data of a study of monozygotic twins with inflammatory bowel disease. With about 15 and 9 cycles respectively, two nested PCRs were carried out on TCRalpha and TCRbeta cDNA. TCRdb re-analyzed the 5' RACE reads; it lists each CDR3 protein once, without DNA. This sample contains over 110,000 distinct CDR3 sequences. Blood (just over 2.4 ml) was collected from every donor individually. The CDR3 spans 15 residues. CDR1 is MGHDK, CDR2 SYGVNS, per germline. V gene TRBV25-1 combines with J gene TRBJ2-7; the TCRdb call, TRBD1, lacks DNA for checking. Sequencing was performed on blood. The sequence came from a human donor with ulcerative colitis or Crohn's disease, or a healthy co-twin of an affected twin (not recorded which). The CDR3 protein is CASSDSGTGNYEQYF.